This T cell receptor beta chain is from a study of OX40 agonist ivuxolimab in advanced cancers. Assay: immunoSEQ multiplex PCR; the TCRdb copy retains only in-frame clones and omits some. This sample carries over 10,000 clones, 80% to 85% of them seen once, and the ten largest clones take around 44%. The CDR3 contains 14 residues. With V trimmed by 5 bases and J by 6 bases, 3 bases remained unmatched. Germline CDR1 and CDR2: WNHNN and SYGVQD (reference sequence). The study, taken as a whole, reports: More expanded clones were found, on average, in CD8+ than in CD4+ T cells.

Worth noting for this clone: Antigen: not known.

The sequence was obtained from an adult with an advanced solid tumor such as melanoma, head and neck, liver or kidney cancer. The V and J genes are TRBV10-1 and TRBJ1-4; 10 nucleotides line up with TRBD1. Sequenced here: CD4+ or CD8+ T cells sorted from blood, sampled in a trial of the OX40 agonist ivuxolimab. CDR3 coding DNA: TGCGCCAGCAGTCCGGGACAGGGGTATGAAAAACTGTTTTTT. Translated, it gives CASSPGQGYEKLFF.